These T cell receptor beta chains were read from a single sample in a study of T cell repertoires in cytomegalovirus infection. TCRdb itself ran the reads through MiXCR, one entry per CDR3 protein. This sample has about 360,000 distinct CDR3 sequences, with roughly 20% found just once. The sample comprised PBMCs. The receptor source for this set is a human donor in good health (CMV status not recorded). Some clones in this sample may be carry-over from other donors' samples. Each CDR3 is given with its conserved first and last residue. D genes are given only for firm matches. The size entry is marked missing in some rows and otherwise reads once, few, many or a size class.

j_gene | abundance | d_gene | v_gene | CDR3aa | CDR3nt
TRBJ2-3 | NA | TRBD2 | TRBV4-3 | CASSQEGRGDTQYF | TGCGCCAGCAGCCAAGAAGGGAGGGGAGATACGCAGTATTTT
TRBJ2-7 | NA | NA | TRBV6-6 | CASSYSTGGLPSYEQYF | TGTGCCAGCAGTTACTCGACTGGCGGCTTACCATCCTACGAGCAGTACTTC
TRBJ2-5 | few | NA | TRBV7-6 | CASSLAPVAPETQYF | TGTGCCAGCAGCTTAGCGCCGGTCGCCCCAGAGACCCAGTACTTC
TRBJ1-5 | NA | NA | TRBV6-1 | CASRRARGTNQPQHF | TGTGCCAGCAGACGGGCGAGGGGGACGAATCAGCCCCAGCATTTT
TRBJ1-4 | many | NA | TRBV10-3 | CAISVSRTNEKLFF | TGTGCCATCAGTGTTTCGCGGACTAATGAAAAACTGTTTTTT
TRBJ2-1 | NA | NA | TRBV12-5 | CASGLVGGVEQFF | TGTGCTAGTGGTTTGGTAGGGGGAGTTGAGCAGTTCTTC
TRBJ1-1 | few | NA | TRBV2 | CASSKRSVEAFF | TGTGCCAGCAGCAAAAGGTCCGTGGAAGCTTTCTTT
TRBJ2-3 | few | NA | TRBV2 | CASSLATVGDTQYF | TGTGCCAGCTCACTAGCTACGGTAGGAGATACGCAGTATTTT
TRBJ2-6 | NA | NA | TRBV19 | CASRGTTSGANVLTF | TGTGCCAGTAGGGGAACTACCTCTGGGGCCAACGTCCTGACTTTC
TRBJ2-3 | many | NA | TRBV6-2/TRBV6-3 | CASRASGEDTQYF | TGTGCCAGCAGGGCGTCTGGGGAAGATACGCAGTATTTT
TRBJ2-1 | NA | TRBD2 | TRBV10-3 | CAIKPSGRADEQFF | TGTGCCATCAAGCCCAGCGGGAGGGCCGATGAGCAGTTCTTC
TRBJ2-1 | few | TRBD2 | TRBV12-3/TRBV12-4 | CASLGGYNEQFF | TGTGCCAGTCTCGGGGGGTACAATGAGCAGTTCTTC
TRBJ2-1 | few | NA | TRBV20-1 | CSAGVYKSYNEQFF | TGCAGTGCAGGGGTCTACAAGTCCTACAATGAGCAGTTCTTC
TRBJ1-4 | many | TRBD1 | TRBV7-2 | CASSTGTGLEKLFF | TGTGCCAGCAGCACCGGGACAGGACTCGAAAAACTGTTTTTT
TRBJ1-5 | NA | TRBD1 | TRBV15 | CATSRDRDSNQPQHF | TGTGCCACCAGCAGGGACAGGGATAGCAATCAGCCCCAGCATTTT
TRBJ2-5 | NA | NA | TRBV6-2/TRBV6-3 | CASSYSETETVQETQYF | TGTGCCAGCAGTTACTCCGAGACAGAGACGGTCCAAGAGACCCAGTACTTC
TRBJ1-1 | many | NA | TRBV6-1 | CASISSGGNTEAFF | TGTGCCAGCATAAGTTCGGGGGGGAACACTGAAGCTTTCTTT
TRBJ2-7 | few | TRBD2 | TRBV7-9 | CASSSRPGLAGGPSHEQYF | TGTGCCAGCAGCTCAAGACCGGGACTAGCGGGAGGGCCTTCCCACGAGCAGTACTTC